This is a list of T cell receptor beta chains from one sample in a study of cytomegalovirus exposure and HLA in healthy donors. Data came from immunoSEQ multiplex PCR; TCRdb stores just in-frame clones and leaves some out. The repertoire consists of approximately 190,000 clones, with approximately 80% occurring once and the leading ten covering 13%. Input material: PBMCs. These receptors originate from a woman in her twenties or thirties in good health and CMV-seropositive. Both conserved end residues are part of each CDR3. The order of the fields is J gene, V gene, D gene, clone size, CDR3 DNA, CDR3 protein. A D gene is named only where the DNA matches it firmly. Not every row has a clone size; where given, it reads once, few, many or a size class.

>TRBJ2-1|TRBV29-1|TRBD2|.
TGCAGCGTTGAAGGGGGCGGGAGCGTATTCTTC
CSVEGGGSVFF
>TRBJ2-1|TRBV6-5|.|.
TGTGCCAGCAGTTCTCGAGGGCCACGAAGAGACAATGAGCAGTTCTTC
CASSSRGPRRDNEQFF
>TRBJ2-7|TRBV5-6|TRBD2|few
TGTGCCAGCAGCTTGGAGCCTAGCGGGAGACAGTACTTC
CASSLEPSGRQYF
>TRBJ2-1|TRBV11-3|.|.
TGTGCCAGCAGCTTAAACCGGGACAATGAGCAGTTCTTC
CASSLNRDNEQFF
>TRBJ2-2|TRBV5-4|.|.
TGTGCCAGCAGCCCTGGAAGGAGGGAAGTCACCGGGGAGCTGTTTTTT
CASSPGRREVTGELFF
>TRBJ1-5|TRBV9|.|few
TGTGCCAGCAGCGCATCAACAGGGAACGGTCAGCCCCAGCATTTT
CASSASTGNGQPQHF
>TRBJ2-1|TRBV11-3|TRBD2|.
TGTGCCAGCAGCCCCGGGACTAGCAGCAATGAGCAGTTCTTC
CASSPGTSSNEQFF
>TRBJ2-1|TRBV6-4|TRBD2|.
TGTGCCAGCAGTGACGAACTAGCGAGTGATGAGCAGTTCTTC
CASSDELASDEQFF
>TRBJ2-1|TRBV9|.|.
TGTGCCAGCAGCGTAGGGGGGACTGGTGAGCAGTTCTTC
CASSVGGTGEQFF
>TRBJ1-5|TRBV11-2|.|few
TGTGCCAGCAGCACGAGCGGGGAGAATCAGCCCCAGCATTTT
CASSTSGENQPQHF
>TRBJ2-5|TRBV7-8|.|.
TGTGCCAGCAGCTTAGGGACTTCCCAAGAGACCCAGTACTTC
CASSLGTSQETQYF
>TRBJ1-1|TRBV6-1|.|.
TGTGCCAGCAGTGAACAGGGGCTATACACTGAAGCTTTCTTT
CASSEQGLYTEAFF
>TRBJ2-7|TRBV27|TRBD1|.
TGTGCCAGCAGTTACGGACAGGCCTACGAGCAGTACTTC
CASSYGQAYEQYF
>TRBJ1-2|TRBV27|.|.
TGTGCCAGCAGTTTATCGGGGAGCGGCTACACCTTC
CASSLSGSGYTF
>TRBJ2-1|TRBV27|TRBD1|.
TGTGCCAGCAGTCCCTCACCCGGGACAGGGGCTGTCAATGAGCAGTTCTTC
CASSPSPGTGAVNEQFF
>TRBJ1-1|TRBV5-6|.|.
TGTGCCAGCAGCTTGGAGACTGCTGGTAACACTGAAGCTTTCTTT
CASSLETAGNTEAFF
>TRBJ1-1|TRBV6-6|.|.
TGTGCCAGCTTAAGCCCCTCGAACACTGAAGCTTTCTTT
CASLSPSNTEAFF
>TRBJ1-3|TRBV28|TRBD1|few
TGTGCCAGCAGTCGACAGGGAACTGGAAACACCATATATTTT
CASSRQGTGNTIYF
>TRBJ2-7|TRBV27|TRBD2|once
TGTGCCAGCAGTTTACTAGCGGGAGTCTACGAGCAGTACTTC
CASSLLAGVYEQYF
>TRBJ2-1|TRBV18|TRBD2|.
TGTGCCAGCTCACCAAGGGGACTAGCGGGAGGAAATGAGCAGTTCTTC
CASSPRGLAGGNEQFF
>TRBJ2-7|TRBV2|TRBD2|.
TGTGCCAGCAGTGAGTCCACTAGCGGCACCTACGAGCAGTACTTC
CASSESTSGTYEQYF
>TRBJ1-4|TRBV7-8|TRBD1|.
TGTGCCAGCAGCTTATTTGCAGGGACAGATGAAAAACTGTTTTTT
CASSLFAGTDEKLFF
>TRBJ2-1|TRBV5-6|.|.
TGTGCCAGCAGCGGACTAATAGACAGGGCGGCCTACAATGAGCAGTTCTTC
CASSGLIDRAAYNEQFF
>TRBJ1-4|TRBV2|.|.
TGTGCCAGCAGCGAAGACAGGCGTACGGAAAAACTGTTTTTT
CASSEDRRTEKLFF
>TRBJ2-2|TRBV14|.|.
TGTGCCAGCAGCCAAGCCGCGCGGTGGGAGCTGTTTTTT
CASSQAARWELFF
>TRBJ1-2|TRBV20-1|.|.
TGCAGTGCTATCTTCAGCTATGGCTACACCTTC
CSAIFSYGYTF
>TRBJ2-7|TRBV14|TRBD2|once
TGTGCCAGCAGCCTGCGACTAGCGGGGGCCCTGCAGTACTTC
CASSLRLAGALQYF
>TRBJ2-7|TRBV11-2|.|.
TGTGCCAGCAGCCCCGACCGGGGGACCTACGAGCAGTACTTC
CASSPDRGTYEQYF
>TRBJ2-7|TRBV19|.|.
TGTGCCAGTAGTCCGGCAGGTTCCTCCTACGAGCAGTACTTC
CASSPAGSSYEQYF
>TRBJ2-7|TRBV29-1|.|once
TGCAGCGTTGGAGACAGTTTTTACGAGCAGTACTTC
CSVGDSFYEQYF
>TRBJ1-1|TRBV28|TRBD1|.
TGTGCCAGCAGAGACGAGGGGACAGAACCGGGCACTGAAGCTTTCTTT
CASRDEGTEPGTEAFF
>TRBJ2-7|TRBV5-6|.|.
TGTGCCAGCAGCCTCTCTTTAGCAGGGTTTGCCTACGAGCAGTACTTC
CASSLSLAGFAYEQYF
>TRBJ2-1|TRBV11-3|TRBD1|.
TGTGCCAGCAGTTTGACAGGGGGCAATGAGCAGTTCTTC
CASSLTGGNEQFF
>TRBJ2-7|TRBV6-5|.|.
TGTGCCAGCAGACGCGGGACTGATAGCTCCTACGAGCAGTACTTC
CASRRGTDSSYEQYF
>TRBJ1-3|TRBV11-2|.|.
TGTGCCAGCAGCTTACCCGCGGGGGGTCCTGGAAACACCATATATTTT
CASSLPAGGPGNTIYF
>TRBJ2-1|TRBV6-5|.|.
TGTGCCAGCAGTTACTCGAGGGGGTTTTCCTACAATGAGCAGTTCTTC
CASSYSRGFSYNEQFF
>TRBJ2-5|TRBV28|TRBD2|.
TGTGCCAGCGCATCTTCCGGGAGGGCCCAGTACTTC
CASASSGRAQYF
>TRBJ1-2|TRBV30|.|.
TGTGCCTGGAGACTAAAAGGGGAACCTTATGGCTACACCTTC
CAWRLKGEPYGYTF
>TRBJ2-7|TRBV27|TRBD2|once
TGTGCCAGCAGTTTCAACGGGACTAGCGGCTTCGAGCAGTACTTC
CASSFNGTSGFEQYF
>TRBJ2-7|TRBV9|.|.
TGTGCCAGCAGCGTAGCTATCGGAGAGACCTACGAGCAGTACTTC
CASSVAIGETYEQYF
>TRBJ2-2|TRBV18|.|few
TGTGCCAGCTCACCACCCAGGGGTACGAACACCGGGGAGCTGTTTTTT
CASSPPRGTNTGELFF
>TRBJ2-3|TRBV18|.|.
TGTGCCAGCTCACCGGGCTTAAGGTACACAGATACGCAGTATTTT
CASSPGLRYTDTQYF
>TRBJ2-7|TRBV5-1|.|.
TGCGCCAGCAGCTTGGCCCCACCAGCCTACGAGCAGTACTTC
CASSLAPPAYEQYF
>TRBJ2-1|TRBV21-1|.|few
TGTGCCAGCAGCGAACGACTAGCGCGCAATGAGCAGTTCTTC
CASSERLARNEQFF
>TRBJ2-7|TRBV19|.|.
TGTGCCAGTAAGGCGGACACGGACTACGAGCAGTACTTC
CASKADTDYEQYF
>TRBJ2-1|TRBV2|TRBD2|.
TGTGCCACCGGGGGGGTCCATGAGCAGTTCTTC
CATGGVHEQFF
>TRBJ2-7|TRBV27|TRBD1|.
TGTGCCAGCAGTTTTTTTCCCGGGACAGCCTACGAGCAGTACTTC
CASSFFPGTAYEQYF
>TRBJ1-4|TRBV29-1|.|.
TGCAGCGTTCTATCCACAGGTGCAACTAATGAAAAACTGTTTTTT
CSVLSTGATNEKLFF
>TRBJ2-7|TRBV28|TRBD2|.
TGTGCCAGCAGTTTTGCTAGCGGGAGGCCACTGTACTTC
CASSFASGRPLYF
>TRBJ2-7|TRBV7-8|.|.
TGTGCCAGCAGCTTAGCGCGACAGTCCTACGAGCAGTACTTC
CASSLARQSYEQYF
>TRBJ1-4|TRBV5-6|TRBD1|.
TGTGCCAGCAGGGCCGGGACAGGGGGGCCGCTAGCTGAAAAACTGTTTTTT
CASRAGTGGPLAEKLFF
>TRBJ2-1|TRBV27|.|.
TGTGCCAGCACTACGATTATTGGCAATGAGCAGTTCTTC
CASTTIIGNEQFF
>TRBJ1-3|TRBV7-9|.|many
TGTGCCAGCAGCCTCGCTGGAAACACCATATATTTT
CASSLAGNTIYF